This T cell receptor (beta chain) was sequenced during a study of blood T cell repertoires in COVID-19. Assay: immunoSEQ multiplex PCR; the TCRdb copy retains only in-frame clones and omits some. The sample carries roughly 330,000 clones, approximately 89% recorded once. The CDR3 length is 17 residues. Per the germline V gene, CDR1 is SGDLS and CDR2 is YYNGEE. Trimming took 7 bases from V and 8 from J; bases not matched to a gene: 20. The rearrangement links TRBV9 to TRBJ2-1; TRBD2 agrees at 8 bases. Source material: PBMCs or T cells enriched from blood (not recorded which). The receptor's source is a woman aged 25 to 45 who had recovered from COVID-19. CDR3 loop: CASSATTRGGGGHEQFF. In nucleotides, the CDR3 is TGTGCCAGCTCAGCGACCACCCGGGGGGGCGGGGGGCATGAGCAGTTCTTC.